The entry below gives a single T cell receptor (beta chain) sequence along with its context. Its antigen is unidentified. These data belong to a study of blood T cells in healthy people across ages. The CDR3 is 14 amino acids. Germline V gene data show CDR1 as SGHTA and CDR2 as FQGNSA. V dropped 7 bases and J dropped 3 bases, with 14 bases sitting between them. Each donor was a healthy Caucasian individual from Russia, aged about 6 to 90. The authors drew around 9.4 milliliters of peripheral blood from each donor. Isolation recovered at least 6.5 million PBMCs from every sample. For the second PCR, which ran for 7 to 11 cycles, a sample-barcoded 5' primer and a J-beta primer mix were used. A single record per CDR3 protein comes from TCRdb applying MiXCR to the 5' RACE reads. The table shows some 1.4 million distinct CDR3 sequences, with approximately 42% occurring only once. Whole-study results and caveats: It was found that TCR beta diversity correlated strongly with the percentage of naive T cells.

The material sequenced was blood. This sequence joins TRBV7-2 and TRBJ2-3; D is possibly TRBD2 (7 bases). The sequence derives from a woman between 18 and 29 years old in good health. The CDR3 is CASTKGGATDTQYF. CDR3 in DNA: TGTGCCAGCACCAAGGGGGGGGCTACAGATACGCAGTATTTT.